The following is a T cell receptor (beta chain) sequence with its context. Its target is unknown. iRepertoire HTBI primers and Arm-PCR of CDR3 regions built TCR beta libraries. In the authors' methods: Identified across the samples were over 50 TRBV segments and 13 to 15 TRBJ segments. MiXCR, run by TCRdb on the multiplex PCR reads, gives a single entry per CDR3 protein. It is TCRdb's table, rather than the study itself, that gives the V and J calls and clone size. This repertoire shows 300,000 to 500,000 distinct CDR3 sequences, around 20% found once; its top ten account for under 25%. This record comes from a study of regulatory T cells in long-lasting Graves disease. Time point of the sample: persistent/refractory GD, antithyroid drugs over 5 years with positive TRAb. PBMC RNA was the source of the TCR library. The J segment lost 3 bases and the V segment lost 4 bases, leaving 4 bases of the junction unmatched. Germline V gene sequence: CDR1 SGHRS, CDR2 YFSETQ. This CDR3 spans 13 amino acids.

Study-level results: Accuracy may have suffered from the small sample size.

This rearrangement joins TRBV5-1 to TRBJ2-7; 7 positions match TRBD1. The specimen comprised peripheral blood mononuclear cells (PBMCs), sampled when the disease was refractory, from a patient treated with antithyroid drugs. The TCR comes from a female donor with Graves disease. CDR3 residues: CASSGGQSYEQYF. The CDR3 DNA follows: TGCGCCAGCAGCGGGGGACAGAGCTACGAGCAGTACTTC. Combining the CDR3 with reference TRBV5-1 and TRBJ2-7 gives the whole variable domain KAGVTQTPRYLIKTRGQQVTLSCSPISGHRSVSWYQQTPGQGLQFLFEYFSETQRNKGNFPGRFSGRQFSNSRSEMNVSTLELGDSALYLCASSGGQSYEQYFGPGTRLTVT.